This TCR beta chain was recorded in a study of T cells in Graves' hyperthyroidism and ophthalmopathy. Findings and caveats of the study: Model predictions of ophthalmopathy came a median 6.5 months before onset. Ophthalmopathy was told apart from stable hyperthyroidism by a 13 V-J model.

The source material, RNA transcripts, was used to amplify TCR beta CDR3 regions. During a first-round RT-PCR of the TCR CDR3, the HTBI primer set was used. TCRdb called the multiplex PCR reads again in MiXCR, with one record for every CDR3 protein. The data show about 590,000 distinct CDR3 sequences, 14% seen once. The cohort's ophthalmopathy patients, a group with duration under 3 months, had a Clinical Activity Score of at least 3 and a NOSPECS grade of at least 4. Trimming removed 3 bases at V and 2 bases at J, with 14 bases between. CDR1 and CDR2 (germline): SNHLY, FYNNEI. The CDR3 has 15 residues. As concerns this clonotype: Its antigen is not identified.

The chain employs TRBV2 and TRBJ2-7; D is uncertain. The sample comprised blood. The clonotype comes from a woman aged 18 to 35 with Graves' ophthalmopathy. Here the CDR3 DNA reads TGTGCCAGCAGTGAGGGTGACACTGAGACCTACGAGCAGTACTTC. Amino acids: CASSEGDTETYEQYF.